Shown below are 26 T cell receptor beta chains from a single sample sequenced in a study of graft-versus-host responses after intestinal transplantation. Processing was applied to graft tissue in order to liberate intraepithelial and lamina propria lymphocytes. Measured with immunoSEQ multiplex PCR; TCRdb has only the in-frame clones, and not every one. Seen here are 7,500 to 10,000 clones, around four fifths observed once, and the top ten hold around a quarter. The sample here was ileum tissue, taken about 520 days after intestinal transplant. Receptors originate from a human patient who received an intestinal transplant, so some T cells may come from the graft donor.

In DNA form, the CDR3 reads TGTGCCAGCAGCTTGGGGTTGTACTATGGCTACACCTTC. This sequence encodes CASSLGLYYGYTF. V is TRBV5-6 and J is TRBJ1-2; D is uncertain. V gave up 0 bases and J gave up 3 bases, with 6 bases separating them. The CDR3 runs 13 residues. Germline V CDR1 and CDR2: SGHDT, YYEEEE.

The chain carries TRBV27 and TRBJ1-2, with unresolved D. V was clipped by 5 bases and J by 5 bases, with 18 bases between them. CDR1 MNHEY and CDR2 SMNVEV come from the germline V gene (reference sequence). The CDR3 length is 15 residues. CDR3 coding DNA: TGTGCCAGCAGTCCCCTTGGGTCCAGTACGTATGGCTACACCTTC. Translated: CASSPLGSSTYGYTF.

Remarks on this clone: One end of the junction is discordant with germline, which a read error may explain. V is TRBV6-5 and J is TRBJ1-4; D gene ambiguous. The CDR3 is 13 amino acids. CDR1 is MNHEY, CDR2 SVGAGI, per germline. The CDR3 coding sequence is TGTGCCAGCAGTTACGGTGGCCCAGAAAAACTGCTTTTT. Its protein is CASSYGGPEKLLF.

The V and J genes are TRBV16 and TRBJ1-2, with D unclear. The CDR3 covers 15 residues. Germline CDR1 reads KGHSY; CDR2 reads FQNENV. The V gene lost 4 bases and the J gene lost 4 bases, with 16 bases spanning the gap. In nucleotides, the CDR3 is TGTGCCAGCAGCCCCCAGCTGCAGACAATCTATGGCTACACCTTC. Translated: CASSPQLQTIYGYTF.

This chain joins TRBV27 and TRBJ1-2, with D possibly TRBD1 on 6 matching bases. From germline, CDR1 is MNHEY and CDR2 SMNVEV (reference sequence). This CDR3 contains 21 residues. V was trimmed by 1 base and J by 1 base, leaving 28 bases between them. CDR3 coding DNA: TGTGCCAGCAGTTTATACAGGCAGGGGCCATACCGAACCCGCGTTAACTATGGCTACACCTTC. It encodes CASSLYRQGPYRTRVNYGYTF.

CDR3 region: CASSLGGTGAYNEQFF. As DNA, the CDR3 is TGTGCCAGCAGTTTAGGCGGGACAGGGGCCTACAATGAGCAGTTCTTC. The V gene is TRBV28, the J gene TRBJ2-1; 10 bases align to TRBD1. The V segment lost 2 bases and the J segment 2 bases; nucleotides outside the gene matches: 3. Germline CDR1 is MDHEN and CDR2 is SYDVKM. This CDR3 contains 16 residues.

V usage is TRBV28 and J usage is TRBJ2-5; 8 bases are shared with TRBD2. Germline V gene sequence: CDR1 MDHEN, CDR2 SYDVKM. V was pared by 3 bases and J by 3 bases, with 12 bases of the junction left unmatched. This CDR3 is built from 17 residues. CDR3 amino acids: CASSFGGGREEEETQYF. CDR3 in DNA: TGTGCCAGCAGTTTCGGCGGGGGGCGGGAGGAGGAAGAGACCCAGTACTTC.

This chain's CDR3 is CASSQDLGGFYGYTF. As DNA, the CDR3 is TGTGCCAGCAGCCAGGATTTGGGCGGCTTCTATGGCTACACCTTC. The rearrangement links TRBV5-5 to TRBJ1-2, with unresolved D. The CDR3 loop spans 15 amino acids. V lost 4 bases and J lost 4, with 17 bases in between. Per germline, CDR1 SGHKS and CDR2 YYEKEE (reference sequence).

The genes are TRBV19 and TRBJ2-6; 9 bases agree with TRBD1. J gave up 1 base and V 4 bases, and 5 bases lay outside the gene matches. This CDR3 comprises 17 residues. CDR1 and CDR2 from the germline V gene are LNHDA and SQIVND (reference sequence). Here the CDR3 DNA reads TGTGCCAGTAGTACGACAGGGGGATGGTCTGGGGCCAACGTCCTGACTTTC. Amino acids: CASSTTGGWSGANVLTF. Filled out from reference TRBV19 and TRBJ2-6, the complete variable domain reads DGGITQSPKYLFRKEGQNVTLSCEQNLNHDAMYWYRQDPGQGLRLIYYSQIVNDFQKGDIAEGYSVSREKKESFPLTVTSAQKNPTAFYLCASSTTGGWSGANVLTFGAGSRLTVL.

The CDR3 reads CASSESRADTQYF. The CDR3 DNA sequence: TGCGCCAGCAGTGAGTCGAGGGCAGATACGCAGTATTTT. The chain is built from TRBV10-1 and TRBJ2-3, with a tentative D call TRBD2 (5 bases). The CDR3 is made up of 13 amino acids. Germline V gives CDR1 WNHNN, CDR2 SYGVQD (reference sequence). V lost 0 bases, J lost 4 bases, and 5 bases lay in between.

This sequence joins TRBV7-8 and TRBJ2-5; D unresolved. Trimming took 2 bases from V and 4 from J, leaving 8 bases between them. This CDR3 has 13 amino acids. CDR1 is SGHVS, CDR2 FQNEAQ, per germline. CDR3 sequence: CASSLSVRETQYF. CDR3 in DNA: TGTGCCAGCAGCTTAAGTGTCAGAGAGACCCAGTACTTC.

This sequence joins TRBV30 and TRBJ2-7, with 10 bases that match TRBD1. The CDR3 is made up of 15 amino acids. CDR1 is GTSNPN, CDR2 SVGIG, per germline (reference sequence). The ends lost 1 base at V and 3 bases at J; junction bases unmatched: 6. CDR3 loop: CAWSAPGTGVYEQYF. CDR3 nucleotides: TGTGCCTGGAGTGCCCCCGGGACAGGGGTCTACGAGCAGTACTTC. The variable domain in full, completed from reference TRBV30 and TRBJ2-7, reads SQTIHQWPATLVQPVGSPLSLECTVEGTSNPNLYWYRQAAGRGLQLLFYSVGIGQISSEVPQNLSASRPQDRQFILSSKKLLLSDSGFYLCAWSAPGTGVYEQYFGPGTRLTVT.

The chain is built from TRBV11-3 and TRBJ1-4; TRBD1 matches 7 bases. The CDR3 has 14 amino acids. The germline CDR1 and CDR2 sequences are SGHNT and YENEEA. V lost 5 bases and J lost 4; bases outside the gene matches: 4. The CDR3 sequence is CASSPGQVNEKLFF. CDR3 nucleotides: TGTGCCAGCAGCCCCGGACAGGTTAATGAAAAACTGTTTTTT.

J is TRBJ2-7 and V is TRBV30; no definite D call. Trimming removed 1 base from V and 4 bases from J, with 8 bases in between. The CDR3 spans 12 residues. Germline values: CDR1 GTSNPN, CDR2 SVGIG (reference sequence). The CDR3 is CAWSGGFYEQYF. DNA of the CDR3: TGTGCCTGGAGTGGTGGGTTTTACGAGCAGTACTTC.

The chain couples TRBV7-9 to TRBJ1-1; the match to TRBD1 covers 9 bases. The germline gives CDR1 SEHNR, CDR2 FQNEAQ (reference sequence). The V gene end was trimmed by 5 bases and the J gene end by 1 base; junction bases not matched to a gene: 5. This CDR3 region has 15 residues. The chain's CDR3 is CASSQGDRENTEAFF. CDR3 nucleotides: TGTGCCAGCAGCCAAGGGGACAGGGAGAACACTGAAGCTTTCTTT.

The V call is TRBV28, the J call TRBJ1-2; tentatively, D is TRBD1 (6 bases). The CDR3 totals 10 residues. In germline, CDR1 is MDHEN, CDR2 SYDVKM. V dropped 8 bases and J dropped 9 bases, with 10 bases sitting between them. The CDR3 bases are TGTGCCAGCGCAGGGGTGAGCTACACCTTC. Translation gives CASAGVSYTF.

The V and J genes are TRBV2 and TRBJ2-5, with D possibly being TRBD1 or TRBD2 (7 bases each). The J call may not be correct, given that the DNA end is closer to TRBJ2-7. The length of the CDR3 is 15 residues. Per germline, CDR1 SNHLY and CDR2 FYNNEI. CDR3 in amino acids: CASSGQGGAGYEQYF. In DNA form, the CDR3 reads TGTGCCAGCAGTGGACAGGGAGGGGCGGGATACGAGCAGTACTTC.

The chain combines TRBV7-2 with TRBJ1-5; 7 bases match TRBD1. The CDR3 contains 15 residues. V dropped 1 base and J dropped 1; count of bases not matched to a gene: 1. Germline CDR1 reads SGHTA; CDR2 reads FQGNSA. The CDR3 DNA sequence: TGTGCCAGCAGCTTAGAGGGGGCCAGCAATCAGCCCCAGCATTTT. Residues: CASSLEGASNQPQHF. The full variable domain, rest sourced from reference TRBV7-2 and TRBJ1-5, is GAGVSQSPSNKVTEKGKDVELRCDPISGHTALYWYRQSLGQGLEFLIYFQGNSAPDKSGLPSDRFSAERTGGSVSTLTIQRTQQEDSAVYLCASSLEGASNQPQHFGDGTRLSIL.

The chain employs TRBV2 and TRBJ1-5; D is undetermined. The germline V gene encodes CDR1 SNHLY and CDR2 FYNNEI. V was trimmed by 3 bases and J by 3 bases, leaving 9 bases between them. This CDR3 has 14 amino acids. The CDR3 bases are TGTGCCAGCAGTGACTTAGTCTCCAATCAGCCCCAGCATTTT. Translated, it gives CASSDLVSNQPQHF.

The chain is built from TRBV15 and TRBJ2-5; unclear D gene. The tail of the sequence fits TRBJ2-7 better, so the J call may be wrong. Germline CDR1 reads LNHNV; CDR2 reads YYDKDF (reference sequence). The CDR3 extends over 11 amino acids. CDR3 nucleotide sequence: TGTGCCACCAGCAGAGAAGGCGAGCAGTACTTC. Residues: CATSREGEQYF.

The rearrangement links TRBV28 to TRBJ2-7, with unresolved D. Germline V CDR1 and CDR2: MDHEN, SYDVKM. V shed 9 bases and J shed 1 base, with 16 bases lying between them. The CDR3 contains 14 residues. For the CDR3, the DNA is TGTGCCAGTTTCCTCGCCGGGCGTTCCTACGAGCAGTACTTC. Protein sequence: CASFLAGRSYEQYF.

The J gene is TRBJ1-1, the V gene TRBV6-1, with 7 bases fitting TRBD1. V shed 3 bases, J shed 0 bases, and the junction held 13 bases outside the gene matches. CDR3 length: 18 residues. The V gene's germline CDR1 is MNHNS and CDR2 SASEGT. The CDR3 is CASSDGGWTGYMNTEAFF. The CDR3 DNA is TGTGCCAGCAGTGATGGCGGTTGGACAGGATACATGAACACTGAAGCTTTCTTT.

To note about this clone: In the same sample, other DNA sequences code for this CDR3. The chain is built from TRBV7-9 and TRBJ2-2; the D call may be TRBD1 or TRBD2 (5 bases each). The CDR3 is 19 amino acids. V lost 1 base and J 1 base, leaving 19 bases between the germline ends. CDR1 SEHNR and CDR2 FQNEAQ come from the germline V gene (reference sequence). As DNA, the CDR3 is TGTGCCAGCAGCTTAGTTCCTAGTGGGACGACATGGAACACCGGGGAGCTGTTTTTT. It codes for CASSLVPSGTTWNTGELFF.

Comments on this clone: The junction differs from germline at one of its ends, possibly a read error. Here the CDR3 DNA reads TGTGCCTGGAGCGTCCAATCCCGGGGCCCCTATGAGCAGTACTTC. This sequence encodes CAWSVQSRGPYEQYF. J is TRBJ2-7 and V is TRBV30, with D possibly being TRBD1 or TRBD2 (5 bases each). The CDR3 is 15 residues long. CDR1 is GTSNPN, CDR2 SVGIG, per germline (reference sequence). Together with reference TRBV30 and TRBJ2-7, the CDR3 gives the full variable domain: SQTIHQWPATLVQPVGSPLSLECTVEGTSNPNLYWYRQAAGRGLQLLFYSVGIGQISSEVPQNLSASRPQDRQFILSSKKLLLSDSGFYLCAWSVQSRGPYEQYFGPGTRLTVT.

The chain employs TRBV27 and TRBJ2-3; no reliable D call. The V end was cut by 6 bases, the J end by 2 bases, with 12 bases between. This CDR3 comprises 14 residues. CDR1 and CDR2 (germline): MNHEY, SMNVEV (reference sequence). CDR3 in amino acids: CASRPTLFTDTQYF. Written as DNA, the CDR3 is TGTGCCAGCAGACCAACACTATTCACAGATACGCAGTATTTT.

CDR3: CASSYRRDTGELFF. The DNA for the CDR3 is TGTGCCAGCAGTTATAGACGGGACACCGGGGAGCTGTTTTTT. The V call is TRBV6-6, the J call TRBJ2-2, with D uncertain. Germline V gene lookup returns CDR1 MNHNY and CDR2 SVGAGI (reference sequence). The V and J ends lost 3 bases and 3 bases respectively, with 8 bases between them. This CDR3 spans 14 amino acids.